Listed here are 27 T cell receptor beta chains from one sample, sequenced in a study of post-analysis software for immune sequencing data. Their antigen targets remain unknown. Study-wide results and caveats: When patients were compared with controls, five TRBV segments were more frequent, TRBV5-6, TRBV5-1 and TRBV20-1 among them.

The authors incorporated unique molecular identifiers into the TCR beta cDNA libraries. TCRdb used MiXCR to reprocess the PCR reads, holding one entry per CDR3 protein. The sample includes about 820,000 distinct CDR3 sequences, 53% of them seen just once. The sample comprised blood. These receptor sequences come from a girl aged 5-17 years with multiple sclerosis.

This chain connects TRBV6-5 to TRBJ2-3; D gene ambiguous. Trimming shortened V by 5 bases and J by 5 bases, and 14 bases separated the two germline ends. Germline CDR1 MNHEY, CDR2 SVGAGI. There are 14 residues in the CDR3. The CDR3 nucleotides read TGTGCCAGCAGTCCCCTCCAGTTGGGAGATACGCAGTATTTT. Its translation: CASSPLQLGDTQYF.

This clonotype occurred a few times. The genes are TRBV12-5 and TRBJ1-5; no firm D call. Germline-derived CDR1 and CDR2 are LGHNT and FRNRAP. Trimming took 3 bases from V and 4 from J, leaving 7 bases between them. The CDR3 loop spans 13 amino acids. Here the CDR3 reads CASGLTVNQPQHF. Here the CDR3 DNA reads TGTGCTAGTGGTTTAACAGTAAATCAGCCCCAGCATTTT.

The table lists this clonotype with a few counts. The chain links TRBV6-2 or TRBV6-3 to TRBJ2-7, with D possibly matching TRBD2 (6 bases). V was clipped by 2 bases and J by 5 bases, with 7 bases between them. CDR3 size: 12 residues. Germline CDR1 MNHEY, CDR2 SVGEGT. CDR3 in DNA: TGTGCCAGCAGTTACCGGAGGGACGAGCAGTACTTC. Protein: CASSYRRDEQYF.

CDR3 bases: TGTGCCAGCAGTTCGGACAGGATTGTAGCTTTCTTT. This gives the protein CASSSDRIVAFF. The chain is built from TRBV7-9 and TRBJ1-1; 7 nucleotides agree with TRBD1. The CDR3 extends over 12 amino acids. Germline assignment: CDR1 SEHNR and CDR2 FQNEAQ (reference sequence). Trimming cost V 6 bases and J 10 bases; bases outside gene matches: 8.

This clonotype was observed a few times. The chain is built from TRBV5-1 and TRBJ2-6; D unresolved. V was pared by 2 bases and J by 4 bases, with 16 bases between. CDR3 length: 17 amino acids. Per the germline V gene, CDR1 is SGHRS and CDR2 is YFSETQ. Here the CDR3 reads CASSFKGTGEGANVLTF. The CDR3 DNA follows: TGCGCCAGCAGCTTTAAGGGTACCGGAGAGGGGGCCAACGTCCTGACTTTC.

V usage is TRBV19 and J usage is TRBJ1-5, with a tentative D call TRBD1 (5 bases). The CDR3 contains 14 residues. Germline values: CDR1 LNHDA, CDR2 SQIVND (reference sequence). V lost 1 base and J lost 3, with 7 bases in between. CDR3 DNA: TGTGCCAGTAGTATAGCAGGGATCAATCAGCCCCAGCATTTT. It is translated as CASSIAGINQPQHF.

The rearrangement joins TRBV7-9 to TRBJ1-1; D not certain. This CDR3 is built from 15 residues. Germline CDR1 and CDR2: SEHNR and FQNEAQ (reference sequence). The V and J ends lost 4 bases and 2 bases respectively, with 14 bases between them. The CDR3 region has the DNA TGTGCCAGCAGCTCGAATTCCGGAGATAACACTGAAGCTTTCTTT. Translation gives CASSSNSGDNTEAFF.

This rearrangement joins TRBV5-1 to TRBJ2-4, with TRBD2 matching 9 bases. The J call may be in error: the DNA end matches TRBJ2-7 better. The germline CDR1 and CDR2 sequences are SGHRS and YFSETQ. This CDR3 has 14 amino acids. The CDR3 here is CASNPASGNYEQYF. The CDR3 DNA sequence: TGCGCCAGCAACCCTGCTAGCGGGAACTACGAGCAGTACTTC.

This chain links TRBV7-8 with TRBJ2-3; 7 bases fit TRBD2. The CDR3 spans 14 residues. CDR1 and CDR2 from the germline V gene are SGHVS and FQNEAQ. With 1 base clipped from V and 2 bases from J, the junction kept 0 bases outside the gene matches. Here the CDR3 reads CASSLGDYTDTQYF. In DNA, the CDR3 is TGTGCCAGCAGCTTAGGGGACTACACAGATACGCAGTATTTT.

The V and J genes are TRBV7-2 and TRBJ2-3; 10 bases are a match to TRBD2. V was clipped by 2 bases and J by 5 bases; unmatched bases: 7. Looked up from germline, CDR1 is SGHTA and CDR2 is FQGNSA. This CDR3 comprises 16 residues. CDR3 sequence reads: CASSLQLAGGIDTQYF. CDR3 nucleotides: TGTGCCAGCAGCTTACAGTTAGCGGGAGGTATAGATACGCAGTATTTT.

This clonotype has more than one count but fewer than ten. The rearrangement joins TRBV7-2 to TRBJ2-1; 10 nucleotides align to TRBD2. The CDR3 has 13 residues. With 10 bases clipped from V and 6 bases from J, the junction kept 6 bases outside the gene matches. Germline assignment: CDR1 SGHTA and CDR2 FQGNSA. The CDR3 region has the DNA TGTGCCACAGAGCGGGAGGGCTCCAATGAGCAGTTCTTC. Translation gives CATEREGSNEQFF.

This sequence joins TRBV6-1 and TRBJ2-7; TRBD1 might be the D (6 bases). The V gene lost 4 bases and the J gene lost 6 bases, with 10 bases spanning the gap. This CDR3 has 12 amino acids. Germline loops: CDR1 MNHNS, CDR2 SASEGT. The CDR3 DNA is TGTGCCAGCAGTGCCCAGGGGCTCGAGCAGTACTTC. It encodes CASSAQGLEQYF.

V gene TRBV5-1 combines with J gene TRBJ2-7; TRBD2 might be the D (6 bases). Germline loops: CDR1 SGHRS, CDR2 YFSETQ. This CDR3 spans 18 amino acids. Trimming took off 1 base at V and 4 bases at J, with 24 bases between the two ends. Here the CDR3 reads CASSLTMGDSTWGYEQYF. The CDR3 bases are TGCGCCAGCAGCTTGACAATGGGGGACTCTACCTGGGGTTACGAGCAGTACTTC.

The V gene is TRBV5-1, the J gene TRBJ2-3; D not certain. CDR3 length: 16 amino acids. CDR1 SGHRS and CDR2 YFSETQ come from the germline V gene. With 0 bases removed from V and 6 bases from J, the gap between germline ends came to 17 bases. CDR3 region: CASSLAGGPSMDTQYF. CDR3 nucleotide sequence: TGCGCCAGCAGCTTGGCGGGCGGCCCCAGTATGGATACGCAGTATTTT.

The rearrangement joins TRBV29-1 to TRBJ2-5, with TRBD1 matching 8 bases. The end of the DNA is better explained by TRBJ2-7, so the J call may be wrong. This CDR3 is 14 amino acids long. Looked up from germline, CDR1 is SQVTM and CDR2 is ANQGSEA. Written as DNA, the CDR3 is TGCAGCGTGGCGCGGTCACAGGGGGCCTACGAGCAGTACTTC. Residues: CSVARSQGAYEQYF.

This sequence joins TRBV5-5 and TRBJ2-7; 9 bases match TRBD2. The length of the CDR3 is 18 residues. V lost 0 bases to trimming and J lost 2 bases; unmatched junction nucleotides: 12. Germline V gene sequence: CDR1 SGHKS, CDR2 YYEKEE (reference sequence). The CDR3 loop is CASSLGRGGGERAYEQYF. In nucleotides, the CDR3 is TGTGCCAGCAGCTTGGGTCGGGGCGGGGGGGAAAGGGCCTACGAGCAGTACTTC.

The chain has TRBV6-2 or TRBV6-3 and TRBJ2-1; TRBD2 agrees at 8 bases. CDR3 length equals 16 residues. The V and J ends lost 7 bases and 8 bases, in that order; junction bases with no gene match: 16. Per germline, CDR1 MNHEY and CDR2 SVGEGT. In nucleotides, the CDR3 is TGTGCCAGCACTTGGTTCAGCGGGGGAGTAAGGGATGAGCAGTTCTTC. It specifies CASTWFSGGVRDEQFF.

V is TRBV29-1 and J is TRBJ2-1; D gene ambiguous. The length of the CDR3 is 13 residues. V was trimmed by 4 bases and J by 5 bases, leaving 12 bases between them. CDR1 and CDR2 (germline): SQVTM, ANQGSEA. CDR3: CSVGLWANNEQFF. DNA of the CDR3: TGCAGCGTTGGGCTTTGGGCCAACAATGAGCAGTTCTTC.

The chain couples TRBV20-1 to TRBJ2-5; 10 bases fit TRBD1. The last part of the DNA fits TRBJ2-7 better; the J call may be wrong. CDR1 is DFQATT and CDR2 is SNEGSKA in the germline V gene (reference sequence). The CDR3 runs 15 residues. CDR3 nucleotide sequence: TGCAGTGCTAGACCCTGGCCGGGACAGGGGTCCGAGCAGTACTTC. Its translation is CSARPWPGQGSEQYF.

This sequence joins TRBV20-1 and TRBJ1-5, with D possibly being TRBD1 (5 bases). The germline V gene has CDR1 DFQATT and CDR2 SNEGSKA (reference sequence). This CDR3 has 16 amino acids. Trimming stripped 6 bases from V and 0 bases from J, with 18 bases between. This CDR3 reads CSATPGPAGSNQPQHF. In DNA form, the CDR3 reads TGCAGTGCGACGCCGGGACCGGCGGGTAGCAATCAGCCCCAGCATTTT.

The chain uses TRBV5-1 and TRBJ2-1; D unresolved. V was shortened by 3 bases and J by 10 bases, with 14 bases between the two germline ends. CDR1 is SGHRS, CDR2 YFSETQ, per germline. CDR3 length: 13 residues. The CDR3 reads CASSSVHSSEQFF. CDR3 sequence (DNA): TGCGCCAGCAGCTCGGTCCACAGTAGCGAGCAGTTCTTC.

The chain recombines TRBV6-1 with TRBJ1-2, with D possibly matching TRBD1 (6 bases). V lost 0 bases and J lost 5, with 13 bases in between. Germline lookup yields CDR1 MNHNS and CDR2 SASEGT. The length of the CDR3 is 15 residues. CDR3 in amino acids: CASSEAAGEGYGYTF. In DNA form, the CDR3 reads TGTGCCAGCAGTGAAGCGGCAGGGGAAGGATATGGCTACACCTTC.

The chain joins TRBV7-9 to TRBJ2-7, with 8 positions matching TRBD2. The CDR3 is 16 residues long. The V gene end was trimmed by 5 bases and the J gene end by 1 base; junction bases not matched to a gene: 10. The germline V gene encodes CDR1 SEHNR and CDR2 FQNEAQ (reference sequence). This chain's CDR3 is CASSPPTSGGSYEQYF. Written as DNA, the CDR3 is TGTGCCAGCAGCCCCCCAACTAGCGGCGGGTCCTACGAGCAGTACTTC.

CDR3 sequence reads: CASSLRRSSDTQYF. The CDR3 coding sequence is TGCGCCAGCAGCTTAAGGCGATCCTCAGATACGCAGTATTTT. The V gene is TRBV5-1, the J gene TRBJ2-3; unclear D gene. The germline gives CDR1 SGHRS, CDR2 YFSETQ. The CDR3 extends over 14 amino acids. V dropped 2 bases and J dropped 4 bases, with 11 bases sitting between them.

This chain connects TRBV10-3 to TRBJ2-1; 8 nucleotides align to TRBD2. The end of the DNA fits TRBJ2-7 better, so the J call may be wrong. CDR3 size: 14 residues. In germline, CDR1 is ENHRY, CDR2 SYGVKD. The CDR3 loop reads CAINAGGPYNEQYF. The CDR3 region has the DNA TGTGCCATCAATGCGGGAGGACCCTACAATGAGCAGTACTTC.

This CDR3 reads CASSPTGLVTGANVLTF. In DNA form, the CDR3 reads TGTGCCAGCAGTCCCACAGGGTTGGTCACTGGGGCCAACGTCCTGACTTTC. J is TRBJ2-6 and V is TRBV6-1; possible D gene TRBD1, 6 bases. There are 17 residues in the CDR3. V was clipped by 5 bases and J by 2 bases, with 16 bases between them. In germline, CDR1 is MNHNS, CDR2 SASEGT.

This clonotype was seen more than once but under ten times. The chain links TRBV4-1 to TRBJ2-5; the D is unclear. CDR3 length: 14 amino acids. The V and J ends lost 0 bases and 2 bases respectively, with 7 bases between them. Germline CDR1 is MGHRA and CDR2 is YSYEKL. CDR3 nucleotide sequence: TGCGCCAGCAGCCAAGATCTAAGACAAGAGACCCAGTACTTC. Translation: CASSQDLRQETQYF.